This entry features one T cell receptor beta chain sequence. The target antigen is unknown. PCR involved 60 Vbeta and 13 Jbeta primers. Profiling relied on immunoSEQ multiplex PCR, and the TCRdb table lists in-frame clones only, not all of them. The data show 35,000 to 50,000 clones, with about 60% seen just once and approximately 12% held by the top ten. These data belong to a study of cytomegalovirus exposure and HLA in healthy donors. Study findings and constraints: In a later analysis, TCR beta V- and J-gene trimming showed a link to a missense DCLRE1C variant. Sequencing depth across donors, presence/absence analyses assumed, was roughly uniform. A later analysis by the authors found several of the most significant clusters apparently linked to common viral pathogens. Sequencing likely caused a cluster of highly shared sequence variants.

The V gene's germline CDR1 is MNHEY and CDR2 SMNVEV (reference sequence). The CDR3 runs to 13 residues. Sequencing was done on a sample of PBMCs. The receptor comes from a man aged 55-75 years in good health and CMV-seropositive. This sequence joins TRBV27 and TRBJ2-5; maybe TRBD1 (6 bases). The DNA end is more similar to TRBJ2-7, so the J call may be wrong. The CDR3 nucleotides are TGTGCCAGCAGTCCGGACAGCTCCTACGAGCAGTACTTC. Its protein is CASSPDSSYEQYF.